This TCR beta chain was retrieved from a study of T cells after yellow fever vaccination. As for the study in general: Any fraction with a low cell number was prepared using SMART-Seq v4 Ultra Low Input. Whole-study findings and limits: Few clonotypes appeared in both CD4 and CD8 compartments. Although the secondary response was weaker, it peaked faster, at day 5 versus 15.

Production of TCR cDNA was by 5'RACE template switching, which also added a universal primer site and UMIs. TCRdb re-called the 5' RACE reads with MiXCR, one entry per CDR3 protein. The sample carries hundreds of thousands of distinct CDR3 sequences, 7.5% to 9% recorded once. Worth noting for this clonotype: Its cognate antigen is unknown.

V was trimmed by 0 bases and J by 2 bases, leaving 17 bases between them. Germline V lookup: CDR1 SGHRS, CDR2 YFSETQ. The CDR3 is 17 residues long. J is TRBJ1-2 and V is TRBV5-1; perhaps TRBD1 as D (5 bases). This receptor was identified in a man aged 18 to 35 who received the YFV17D yellow fever vaccine. The sample was PBMCs, taken on the day of the first yellow fever vaccination. The CDR3 region has the DNA TGCGCCAGCAGCTTGGAGGGAGCTGTCAGGGAGAACTATGGCTACACCTTC. This translates into CASSLEGAVRENYGYTF.